The clone carrying this T cell receptor beta chain was found once. Its antigen remains unidentified. The CDR3 covers 15 residues. V dropped 7 bases and J dropped 1 base, with 15 bases sitting between them. TCR beta sequencing covered blood CD8+ and CD4+ T cells. An amount of RNA that ranged from about 0.45 to 1 ug was reverse transcribed with random hexamers. Each CDR3 protein gets one entry after TCRdb re-called the immunoSEQ multiplex PCR reads with MiXCR. The sample gives over 140,000 distinct CDR3 sequences, around 95% of which show up once; approximately 0.13% is in the top ten. This entry comes from a study of CD8 T cells in Susac syndrome. Study as a whole: Blood was drawn from Susac syndrome patients while they were therapy-naive, on corticosteroids, or on intravenous immunoglobulin alone.

Study-level results: The CD4+ T cell repertoire of patients with Susac syndrome showed no detectable clonal expansion. A relatively small number of individuals underwent TCR sequencing and HLA analysis.

V gene TRBV12-3 or TRBV12-4 combines with J gene TRBJ2-3; D is uncertain. The receptor comes from a human donor with Susac syndrome. Sequenced input: CD4+ T cells from PBMCs. The CDR3 DNA reads as TGTGCCAGCACCACGGACGTATTGGGCACAGATACGCAGTATTTT. This gives the protein CASTTDVLGTDTQYF.